These 15 T cell receptor beta chains originate from one sample sequenced in a study of control samples from healthy donors and cancer patients (TCRdb year 2020). The library was obtained by the immunoSEQ multiplex PCR assay. Not all clones reach the TCRdb copy of this immuneACCESS table, which keeps in-frame sequences only. Checked studies attribute under half of the gap to unresolved V genes and leave the rest unexplained. Present in this sample are about 80,000 clones, over 75% of which were seen just once. The ten largest clones represent around 6% of the sample. The sample consisted of blood. The receptors stem from a woman between 45 and 65 years old in good health.

The genes are TRBV2 and TRBJ1-6; 7 nucleotides match TRBD1. Trimming cost V 9 bases and J 8 bases; bases outside gene matches: 16. The CDR3 extends over 16 amino acids. Germline V gene lookup returns CDR1 SNHLY and CDR2 FYNNEI. CDR3 nucleotide sequence: TGTGCCAGATCGGTAGAGGAGGGACAGTCATATTCACCCCTCCACTTT. Translated, it gives CARSVEEGQSYSPLHF.

CDR3 amino acids: CASSRGDGVNTEAFF. CDR3 in DNA: TGTGCCAGCAGTCGGGGGGATGGGGTGAACACTGAAGCTTTCTTT. This sequence joins TRBV6-6 and TRBJ1-1, with D maybe TRBD1 (5 bases). CDR1 and CDR2 from the germline V gene are MNHNY and SVGAGI (reference sequence). CDR3 length: 15 residues. Trimming took off 5 bases at V and 0 bases at J, with 13 bases between the two ends.

This chain connects TRBV19 to TRBJ2-2, with D maybe TRBD2 (6 bases). The CDR3 has 15 residues. V was trimmed by 1 base and J by 4 bases, leaving 10 bases between them. Germline CDR1 LNHDA, CDR2 SQIVND (reference sequence). CDR3 region: CASSIVSGSTGELFF. The CDR3 coding sequence is TGTGCCAGTAGTATAGTAAGCGGGTCCACCGGGGAGCTGTTTTTT.

The genes are TRBV7-6 and TRBJ2-3, with 12 bases that match TRBD2. Trimming took 5 bases from V and 2 from J; bases not matched to a gene: 5. The CDR3 contains 16 residues. CDR1 SGHVS and CDR2 FNYEAQ come from the germline V gene. Here the CDR3 DNA reads TGTGCCAGCAGCGCAACTAGCGGGGGGCACACAGATACGCAGTATTTT. Amino acids: CASSATSGGHTDTQYF.

The chain joins TRBV9 to TRBJ2-3, with D perhaps matching TRBD2 (6 bases). Germline lookup yields CDR1 SGDLS and CDR2 YYNGEE. The CDR3 runs 15 residues. Trimming took 0 bases from V and 5 from J, leaving 13 bases between them. CDR3: CASSVVGREEDTQYF. Written as DNA, the CDR3 is TGTGCCAGCAGCGTAGTAGGCAGGGAGGAAGATACGCAGTATTTT.

The chain couples TRBV6-2 or TRBV6-3 to TRBJ1-2; weak D call: TRBD1 (6 bases). This CDR3 spans 15 amino acids. The V end lost 4 bases, the J end lost 1 base, and 13 bases lay between the germline ends. CDR1 and CDR2 (germline): MNHEY, SVGEGT. The CDR3 DNA reads TGTGCCAGCAGTTTGACAGGAATCAGTAACTATGGCTACACCTTC. This gives the protein CASSLTGISNYGYTF.

CDR3 DNA: TGCAGCGTTGAGTGGGCAGGGGAAATTGGCGAGCAGTACTTC. Its translation is CSVEWAGEIGEQYF. The V and J genes are TRBV29-1 and TRBJ2-7; possibly TRBD1 for D (6 bases). The germline V gene has CDR1 SQVTM and CDR2 ANQGSEA. The V and J ends lost 3 bases and 6 bases respectively, with 18 bases between them. This CDR3 comprises 14 residues.

The rearrangement links TRBV10-3 to TRBJ2-7; possibly TRBD1 for D (6 bases). The CDR3 extends over 13 amino acids. Germline values: CDR1 ENHRY, CDR2 SYGVKD. V was cut by 4 bases and J by 1 base, with 8 bases left in between. CDR3 protein: CAISGTESYEQYF. The CDR3 DNA is TGTGCCATCAGTGGGACAGAGTCCTACGAGCAGTACTTC.

This clone was counted only a few times. V and J are TRBV19 and TRBJ1-5; 7 nucleotides line up with TRBD1. The CDR3 has 14 amino acids. After removal of 3 bases from V and 6 bases from J, the junction contained 5 bases not matched to a gene. Germline V CDR1 and CDR2: LNHDA, SQIVND (reference sequence). This CDR3 reads CASSMSRGSQPQHF. CDR3 bases: TGTGCCAGTAGTATGAGCAGGGGGTCTCAGCCCCAGCATTTT.

In DNA form, the CDR3 reads TGCAGTGCTTCCGGGACAGGGGTTAAGTATTTT. Translation: CSASGTGVKYF. The J gene is TRBJ2-3, the V gene TRBV20-1; 10 positions agree with TRBD1. This CDR3 contains 11 residues. Trimming at V came to 5 bases and at J to 13 bases, leaving 6 bases not matched to a gene. Germline lookup yields CDR1 DFQATT and CDR2 SNEGSKA (reference sequence).

V usage is TRBV9 and J usage is TRBJ2-3, with TRBD2 matching 9 bases. The CDR3 sequence is 17 residues long. The junction had 10 bases not matched to a gene; V was cut back by 0 bases and J by 5 bases. The V gene's germline CDR1 is SGDLS and CDR2 YYNGEE. The CDR3, as DNA: TGTGCCAGCAGCGTAGGGCAGGCGGGGGGGCCTTTAGATACGCAGTATTTT. Translated, it gives CASSVGQAGGPLDTQYF.

V is TRBV10-1 and J is TRBJ1-5, with D uncertain. Germline values: CDR1 WNHNN, CDR2 SYGVQD (reference sequence). V lost 11 bases, J lost 4 bases, and 21 bases lay in between. This CDR3 has 15 residues. CDR3 region: CAGRHGKGGNQPQHF. CDR3 DNA sequence: TGCGCCGGAAGACATGGGAAAGGAGGAAATCAGCCCCAGCATTTT.

The chain links TRBV3-1 (or the pseudogene TRBV3-2) to TRBJ1-2; TRBD1 might be the D (6 bases). There are 13 residues in the CDR3. Per the germline V gene, CDR1 is LGHDT and CDR2 is YNNKEL (reference sequence). V was trimmed by 1 base and J by 7 bases, leaving 10 bases between them. CDR3 sequence reads: CASSQGDISGYTF. The CDR3 region has the DNA TGTGCCAGCAGCCAAGGGGACATCTCTGGCTACACCTTC.

In its sample, this clone was seen a few times. The V gene is TRBV6-2 or TRBV6-3, the J gene TRBJ1-1, with D unclear. The germline V and J ends were trimmed by 6 bases and 10 bases, with 24 bases remaining between them. Looked up from germline, CDR1 is MNHEY and CDR2 is SVGEGT. This CDR3 comprises 15 residues. This CDR3 is CASSPHDGVESRAFF. Written as DNA, the CDR3 is TGTGCCAGCAGCCCACATGATGGGGTAGAAAGTCGAGCTTTCTTT.

The genes are TRBV9 and TRBJ1-3; possible D gene TRBD1, 6 bases. There are 15 residues in the CDR3. Germline CDR1 is SGDLS and CDR2 is YYNGEE. The ends were cut back, 3 bases at V and 0 bases at J, with 10 bases in the middle. The DNA of the CDR3 is TGTGCCAGCAGCGCTGACAGGCTCTCTGGAAACACCATATATTTT. This sequence encodes CASSADRLSGNTIYF.